The 12 T cell receptor beta chains below come from one sample, sequenced in a study of cytotoxic CD8 clonotypes in ibrutinib-treated CLL. Assay used: immunoSEQ multiplex PCR; TCRdb lists only in-frame clones, some missing. The table lists about 160,000 clones, 70% to 85% of them singletons, with roughly 2% in the top ten. The starting material was PBMCs, obtained after 12 months of ibrutinib treatment. Every receptor here comes from a human donor with chronic lymphocytic leukemia.

V gene TRBV7-2 combines with J gene TRBJ2-7; 7 bases fit TRBD2. The V segment lost 5 bases and the J segment 3 bases; nucleotides outside the gene matches: 7. CDR3 length: 14 residues. The V gene's germline CDR1 is SGHTA and CDR2 FQGNSA. CDR3: CASSAAGRVYEQYF. CDR3 nucleotide sequence: TGTGCCAGCAGCGCGGCAGGGAGGGTCTACGAGCAGTACTTC.

The chain combines TRBV7-8 with TRBJ1-2; TRBD1 might be the D (5 bases). V gave up 4 bases and J gave up 2 bases, with 20 bases separating them. The CDR3 is 17 amino acids. Germline V lookup: CDR1 SGHVS, CDR2 FQNEAQ. Here the CDR3 DNA reads TGTGCCAGCAGCTCCAGACATGGGGCAGCTCAGAACTATGGCTACACCTTC. Protein: CASSSRHGAAQNYGYTF.

The chain is built from TRBV25-1 and TRBJ1-6; D unclear. V lost 3 bases, J lost 10 bases, and 10 bases lay in between. Germline assignment: CDR1 MGHDK and CDR2 SYGVNS. The CDR3 consists of 13 residues. The CDR3: CASSDSLGSPLHF. The CDR3 DNA follows: TGTGCCAGCAGTGACAGTCTTGGGTCACCCCTCCACTTT.

The chain has TRBV5-1 and TRBJ2-5, with D tentatively TRBD1 or TRBD2 (5 bases each). Looked up from germline, CDR1 is SGHRS and CDR2 is YFSETQ. The CDR3 length is 15 residues. V gave up 4 bases and J gave up 1 base, with 14 bases separating them. The CDR3 sequence: CASSRTGTAQETQYF. CDR3 DNA sequence: TGCGCCAGCAGCCGAACCGGGACGGCCCAAGAGACCCAGTACTTC.

The chain recombines TRBV27 with TRBJ1-2; TRBD1 aligns across 8 bases. The CDR3 covers 16 residues. Trimming at V came to 3 bases and at J to 8 bases, leaving 14 bases not matched to a gene. Germline V gene data show CDR1 as MNHEY and CDR2 as SMNVEV (reference sequence). The DNA of the CDR3 is TGTGCCAGCAGTTTCGTTGATTTCAGGGGGCATAGCGGCTACACCTTC. It codes for CASSFVDFRGHSGYTF.

This chain uses TRBV7-9 with TRBJ1-3; D is ambiguous. Germline V CDR1 and CDR2: SEHNR, FQNEAQ (reference sequence). V shed 1 base and J shed 4 bases, with 2 bases lying between them. The length of the CDR3 is 12 residues. The CDR3 loop reads CASSLGGNTIYF. In nucleotides, the CDR3 is TGTGCCAGCAGCTTAGGGGGAAACACCATATATTTT.

V is TRBV30 and J is TRBJ1-5; TRBD1 might be the D (6 bases). V was trimmed by 5 bases and J by 5 bases, leaving 13 bases between them. The CDR3 has 13 amino acids. CDR1 and CDR2 (germline): GTSNPN, SVGIG (reference sequence). CDR3 residues: CAWSTGYDQPQHF. CDR3 DNA: TGTGCCTGGTCCACAGGGTACGATCAGCCCCAGCATTTT.

The chain links TRBV4-2 to TRBJ1-1; 7 bases agree with TRBD1. This CDR3 is 14 amino acids long. The germline V gene encodes CDR1 LGHNA and CDR2 YNFKEQ. The V and J ends lost 5 bases and 4 bases, in that order; junction bases with no gene match: 7. The CDR3 spells CASSFDREGTEAFF. The CDR3 DNA sequence: TGTGCCAGCAGCTTCGACAGGGAGGGCACTGAAGCTTTCTTT.

The genes are TRBV7-8 and TRBJ2-1; perhaps TRBD2 as D (5 bases). CDR3 size: 17 residues. CDR1 is SGHVS and CDR2 is FQNEAQ in the germline V gene. V dropped 5 bases and J dropped 0 bases, with 17 bases sitting between them. For the CDR3, the DNA is TGTGCCAGCAGCCCCGGCTTGGCGGGTAGCTCCTACAATGAGCAGTTCTTC. Protein sequence: CASSPGLAGSSYNEQFF.

The CDR3 sequence: CASSLTSGGNNEQFF. CDR3 DNA sequence: TGTGCCAGCAGCTTGACTAGCGGGGGTAACAATGAGCAGTTCTTC. The chain couples TRBV7-3 to TRBJ2-1, with 12 bases identical to TRBD2. This CDR3 is 15 amino acids long. The junction had 2 bases not matched to a gene; V was cut back by 3 bases and J by 5 bases. The germline CDR1 and CDR2 sequences are SGHTA and FQGTGA.

The rearrangement links TRBV10-3 to TRBJ2-3; unclear D gene. Trimming left V 1 base short and J 2 bases short, with 1 base between. This CDR3 spans 12 amino acids. Germline-derived CDR1 and CDR2 are ENHRY and SYGVKD. The CDR3 DNA sequence: TGTGCCATCAGTGAGTTCACAGATACGCAGTATTTT. Translated, it gives CAISEFTDTQYF.

The V and J genes are TRBV27 and TRBJ2-3; 7 bases map to TRBD2. V gave up 5 bases and J gave up 6 bases; unmatched junction bases: 11. Germline V gives CDR1 MNHEY, CDR2 SMNVEV (reference sequence). The CDR3 loop spans 15 amino acids. CDR3 sequence: CASSQGGALLDTQYF. In DNA form, the CDR3 reads TGTGCCAGCAGTCAGGGAGGGGCCCTTCTGGATACGCAGTATTTT.